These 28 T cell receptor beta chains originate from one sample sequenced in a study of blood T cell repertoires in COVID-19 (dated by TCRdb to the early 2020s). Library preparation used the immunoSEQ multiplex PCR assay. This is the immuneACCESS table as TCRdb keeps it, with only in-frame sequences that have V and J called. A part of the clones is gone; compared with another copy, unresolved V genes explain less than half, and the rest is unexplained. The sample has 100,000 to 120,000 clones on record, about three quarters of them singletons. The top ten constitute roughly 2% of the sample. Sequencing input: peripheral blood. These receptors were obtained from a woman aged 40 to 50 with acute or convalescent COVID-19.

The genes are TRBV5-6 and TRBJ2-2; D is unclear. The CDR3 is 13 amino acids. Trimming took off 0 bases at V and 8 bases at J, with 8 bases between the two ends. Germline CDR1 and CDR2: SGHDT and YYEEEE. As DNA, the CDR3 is TGTGCCAGCAGCTTGGGAGTGCCAGGGGAGCTGTTTTTT. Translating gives CASSLGVPGELFF.

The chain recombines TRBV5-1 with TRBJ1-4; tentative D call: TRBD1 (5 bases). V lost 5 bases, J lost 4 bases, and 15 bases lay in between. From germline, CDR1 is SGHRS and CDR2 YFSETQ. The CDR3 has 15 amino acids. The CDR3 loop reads CASRLSGGNNEKLFF. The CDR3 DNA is TGCGCCAGCAGGCTATCGGGGGGGAATAATGAAAAACTGTTTTTT.

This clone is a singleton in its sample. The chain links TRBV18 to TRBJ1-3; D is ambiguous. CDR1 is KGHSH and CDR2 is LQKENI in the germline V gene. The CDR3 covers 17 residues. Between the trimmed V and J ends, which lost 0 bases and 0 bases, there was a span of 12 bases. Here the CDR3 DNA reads TGTGCCAGCTCACCACCTCTGACACTGATCTCTGGAAACACCATATATTTT. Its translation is CASSPPLTLISGNTIYF.

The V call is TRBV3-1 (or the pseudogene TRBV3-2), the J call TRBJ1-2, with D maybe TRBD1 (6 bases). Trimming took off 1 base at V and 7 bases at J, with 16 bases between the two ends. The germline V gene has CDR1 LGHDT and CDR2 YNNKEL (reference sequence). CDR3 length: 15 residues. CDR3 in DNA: TGTGCCAGCAGCCAAGTATCTTCGGGGGGCCGTGGCTACACCTTC. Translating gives CASSQVSSGGRGYTF.

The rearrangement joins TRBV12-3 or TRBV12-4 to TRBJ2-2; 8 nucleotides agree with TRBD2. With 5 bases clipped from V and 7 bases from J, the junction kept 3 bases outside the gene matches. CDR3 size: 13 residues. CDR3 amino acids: CASSVSGDGELFF. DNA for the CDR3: TGTGCCAGCAGTGTTAGCGGGGACGGGGAGCTGTTTTTT.

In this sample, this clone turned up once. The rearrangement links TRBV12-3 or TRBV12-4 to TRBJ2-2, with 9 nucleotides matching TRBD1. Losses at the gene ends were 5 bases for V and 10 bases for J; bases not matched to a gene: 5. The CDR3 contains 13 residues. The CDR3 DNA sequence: TGTGCCAGCAGTGCACAGGGGGCTCTGGAGCTGTTTTTT. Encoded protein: CASSAQGALELFF.

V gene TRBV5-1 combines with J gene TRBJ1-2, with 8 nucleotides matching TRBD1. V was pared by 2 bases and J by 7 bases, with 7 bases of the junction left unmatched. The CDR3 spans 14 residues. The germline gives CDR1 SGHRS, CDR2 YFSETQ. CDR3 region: CASSFDGQGGGYTF. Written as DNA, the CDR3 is TGCGCCAGCAGCTTTGACGGACAGGGAGGTGGCTACACCTTC.

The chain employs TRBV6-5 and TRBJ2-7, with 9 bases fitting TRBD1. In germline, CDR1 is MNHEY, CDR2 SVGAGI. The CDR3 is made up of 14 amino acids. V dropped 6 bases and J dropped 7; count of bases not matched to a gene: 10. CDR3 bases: TGTGCCAGCAGAAACCGGGACAGGGAAGGGGAGCAGTACTTC. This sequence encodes CASRNRDREGEQYF.

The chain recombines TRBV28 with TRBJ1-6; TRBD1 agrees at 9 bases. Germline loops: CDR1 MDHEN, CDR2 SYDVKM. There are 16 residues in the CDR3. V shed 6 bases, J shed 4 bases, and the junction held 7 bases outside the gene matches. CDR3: CASRTPTGGYNSPLHF. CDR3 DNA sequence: TGTGCCAGCAGGACTCCGACAGGGGGGTATAATTCACCCCTCCACTTT.

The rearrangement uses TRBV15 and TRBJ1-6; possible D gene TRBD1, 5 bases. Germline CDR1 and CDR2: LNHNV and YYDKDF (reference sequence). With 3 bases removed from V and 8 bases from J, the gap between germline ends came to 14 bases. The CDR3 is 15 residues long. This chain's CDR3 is CATSRGIAGDSPLHF. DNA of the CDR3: TGTGCCACCAGCAGGGGCATCGCGGGGGATTCACCCCTCCACTTT.

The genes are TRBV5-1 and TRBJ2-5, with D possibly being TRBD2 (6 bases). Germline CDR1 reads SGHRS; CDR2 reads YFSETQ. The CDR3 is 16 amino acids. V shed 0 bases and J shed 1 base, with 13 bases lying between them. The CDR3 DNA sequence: TGCGCCAGCAGCTTGGGGGACTCTTCGGGCCAAGAGACCCAGTACTTC. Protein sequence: CASSLGDSSGQETQYF. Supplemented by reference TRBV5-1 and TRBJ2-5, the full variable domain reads KAGVTQTPRYLIKTRGQQVTLSCSPISGHRSVSWYQQTPGQGLQFLFEYFSETQRNKGNFPGRFSGRQFSNSRSEMNVSTLELGDSALYLCASSLGDSSGQETQYFGPGTRLLVL.

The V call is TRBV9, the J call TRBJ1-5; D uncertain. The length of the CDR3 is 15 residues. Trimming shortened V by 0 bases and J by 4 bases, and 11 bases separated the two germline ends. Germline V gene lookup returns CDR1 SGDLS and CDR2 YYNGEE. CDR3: CASSVAGQSNQPQHF. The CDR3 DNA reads TGTGCCAGCAGCGTAGCTGGGCAGTCGAATCAGCCCCAGCATTTT.

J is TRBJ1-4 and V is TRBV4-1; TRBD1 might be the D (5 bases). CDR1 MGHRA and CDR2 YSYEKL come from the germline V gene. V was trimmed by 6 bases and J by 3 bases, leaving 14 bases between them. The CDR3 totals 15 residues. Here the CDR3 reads CASSPGGESNEKLFF. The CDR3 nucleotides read TGCGCCAGCAGTCCCGGGGGGGAGTCTAATGAAAAACTGTTTTTT.

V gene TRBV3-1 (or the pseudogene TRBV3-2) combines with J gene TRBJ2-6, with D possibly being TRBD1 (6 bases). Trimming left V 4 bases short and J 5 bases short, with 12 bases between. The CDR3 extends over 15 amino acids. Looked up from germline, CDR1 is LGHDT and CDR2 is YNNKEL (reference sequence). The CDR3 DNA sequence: TGTGCCAGCAGCCTACAGGGCTTCAGGGCCAACGTCCTGACTTTC. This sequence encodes CASSLQGFRANVLTF.

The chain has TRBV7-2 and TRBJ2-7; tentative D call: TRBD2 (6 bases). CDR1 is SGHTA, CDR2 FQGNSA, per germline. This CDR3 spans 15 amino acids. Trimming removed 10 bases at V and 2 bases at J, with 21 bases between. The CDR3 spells CATRVGSGPTYEQYF. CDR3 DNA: TGTGCCACCCGCGTCGGTAGCGGTCCTACCTACGAGCAGTACTTC.

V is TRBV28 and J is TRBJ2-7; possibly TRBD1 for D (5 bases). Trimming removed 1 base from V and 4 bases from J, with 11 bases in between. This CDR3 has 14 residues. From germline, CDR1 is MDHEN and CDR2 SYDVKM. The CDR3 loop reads CASSLLVKGYEQYF. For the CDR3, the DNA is TGTGCCAGCAGTTTATTGGTTAAGGGGTACGAGCAGTACTTC. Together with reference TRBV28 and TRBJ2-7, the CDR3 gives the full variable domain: DVKVTQSSRYLVKRTGEKVFLECVQDMDHENMFWYRQDPGLGLRLIYFSYDVKMKEKGDIPEGYSVSREKKERFSLILESASTNQTSMYLCASSLLVKGYEQYFGPGTRLTVT.

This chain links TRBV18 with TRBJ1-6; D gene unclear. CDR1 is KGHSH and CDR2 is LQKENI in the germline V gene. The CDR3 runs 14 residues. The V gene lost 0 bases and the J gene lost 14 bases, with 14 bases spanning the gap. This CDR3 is CASSPPTRIGALHF. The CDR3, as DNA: TGTGCCAGCTCACCACCAACACGGATCGGGGCCCTCCACTTT.

The CDR3 DNA reads as TGTGCCAGCAGCCAATTCAGAGGCGGGGAGCTGTTTTTT. Translating it yields CASSQFRGGELFF. V is TRBV14 and J is TRBJ2-2; D ambiguous. The CDR3 has 13 residues. The germline V and J ends were trimmed by 2 bases and 7 bases, with 8 bases remaining between them. Per germline, CDR1 SGHDN and CDR2 FVKESK.

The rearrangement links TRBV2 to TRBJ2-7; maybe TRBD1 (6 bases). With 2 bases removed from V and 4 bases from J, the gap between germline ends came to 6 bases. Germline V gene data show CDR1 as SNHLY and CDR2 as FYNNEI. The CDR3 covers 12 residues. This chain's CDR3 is CASSEQGYEQYF. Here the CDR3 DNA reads TGTGCCAGCAGTGAACAGGGGTACGAGCAGTACTTC.

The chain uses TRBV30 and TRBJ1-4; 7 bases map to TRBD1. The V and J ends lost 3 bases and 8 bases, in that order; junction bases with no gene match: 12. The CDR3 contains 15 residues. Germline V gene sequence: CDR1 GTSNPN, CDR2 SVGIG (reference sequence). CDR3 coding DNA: TGTGCCTGGAGAGCCGGGACAGTTTCCTCCGAAAAACTGTTTTTT. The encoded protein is CAWRAGTVSSEKLFF.

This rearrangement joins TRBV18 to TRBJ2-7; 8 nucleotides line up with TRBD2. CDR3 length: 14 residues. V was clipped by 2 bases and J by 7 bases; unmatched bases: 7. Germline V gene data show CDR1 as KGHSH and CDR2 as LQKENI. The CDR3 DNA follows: TGTGCCAGCTCACCAGCGGGGGGTGAAATAGAGCAGTACTTC. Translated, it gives CASSPAGGEIEQYF.

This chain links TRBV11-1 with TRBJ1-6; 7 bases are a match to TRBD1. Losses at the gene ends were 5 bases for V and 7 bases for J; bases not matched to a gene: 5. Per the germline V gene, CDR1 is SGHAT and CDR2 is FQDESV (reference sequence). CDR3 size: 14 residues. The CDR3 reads CASSLTGSNSPLHF. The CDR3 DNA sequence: TGTGCCAGCAGCCTGACAGGGAGCAATTCACCCCTCCACTTT.

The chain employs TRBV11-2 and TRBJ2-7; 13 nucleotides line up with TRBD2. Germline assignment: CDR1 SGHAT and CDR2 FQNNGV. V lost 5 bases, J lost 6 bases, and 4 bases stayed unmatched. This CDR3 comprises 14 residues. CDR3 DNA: TGTGCCAGCAGCAACCGACTAGCGGGAGGCGAGCAGTACTTC. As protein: CASSNRLAGGEQYF.

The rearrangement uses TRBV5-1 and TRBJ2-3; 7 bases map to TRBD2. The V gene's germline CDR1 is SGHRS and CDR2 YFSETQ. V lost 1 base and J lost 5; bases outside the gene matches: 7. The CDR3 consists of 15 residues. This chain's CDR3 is CASSLNGGRGDTQYF. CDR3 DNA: TGCGCCAGCAGCTTGAACGGGGGGAGAGGAGATACGCAGTATTTT.

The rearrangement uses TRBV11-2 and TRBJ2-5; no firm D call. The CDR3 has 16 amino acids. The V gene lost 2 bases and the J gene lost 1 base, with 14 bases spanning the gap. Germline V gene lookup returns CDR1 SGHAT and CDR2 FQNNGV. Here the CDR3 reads CASSLWSGVGQETQYF. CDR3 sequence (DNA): TGTGCCAGCAGCTTATGGTCTGGAGTGGGCCAAGAGACCCAGTACTTC.

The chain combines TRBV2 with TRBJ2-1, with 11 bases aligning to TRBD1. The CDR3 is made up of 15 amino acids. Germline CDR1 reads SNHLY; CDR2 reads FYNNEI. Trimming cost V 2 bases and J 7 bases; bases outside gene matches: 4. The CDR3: CASSERGTGGNEQFF. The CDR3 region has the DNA TGTGCCAGCAGTGAACGGGGGACAGGGGGAAATGAGCAGTTCTTC. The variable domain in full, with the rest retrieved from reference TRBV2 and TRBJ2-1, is EPEVTQTPSHQVTQMGQEVILRCVPISNHLYFYWYRQILGQKVEFLVSFYNNEISEKSEIFDDQFSVERPDGSNFTLKIRSTKLEDSAMYFCASSERGTGGNEQFFGPGTRLTVL.

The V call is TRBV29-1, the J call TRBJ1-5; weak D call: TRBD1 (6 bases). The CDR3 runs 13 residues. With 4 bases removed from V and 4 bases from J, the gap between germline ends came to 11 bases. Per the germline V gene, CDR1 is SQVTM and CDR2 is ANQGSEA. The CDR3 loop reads CSVAGTPNQPQHF. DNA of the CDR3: TGCAGCGTTGCCGGGACACCAAATCAGCCCCAGCATTTT.

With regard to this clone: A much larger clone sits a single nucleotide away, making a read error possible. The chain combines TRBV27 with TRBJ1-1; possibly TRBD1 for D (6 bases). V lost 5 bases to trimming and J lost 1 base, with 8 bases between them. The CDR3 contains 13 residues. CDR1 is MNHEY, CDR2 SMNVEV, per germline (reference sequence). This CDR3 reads CASSLQGNTEAFF. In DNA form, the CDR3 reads TGTGCCAGCAGTCTACAGGGGAACACTGAAGCTTTCTTT.